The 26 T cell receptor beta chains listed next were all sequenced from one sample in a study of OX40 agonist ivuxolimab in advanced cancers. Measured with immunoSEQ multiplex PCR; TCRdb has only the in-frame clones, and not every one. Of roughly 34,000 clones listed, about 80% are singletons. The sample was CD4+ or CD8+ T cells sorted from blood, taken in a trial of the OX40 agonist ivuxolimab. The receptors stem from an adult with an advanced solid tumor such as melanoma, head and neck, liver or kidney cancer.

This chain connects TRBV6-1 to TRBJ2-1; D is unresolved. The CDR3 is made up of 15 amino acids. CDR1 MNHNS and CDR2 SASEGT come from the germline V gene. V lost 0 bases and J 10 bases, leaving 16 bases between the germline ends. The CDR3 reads CASSEAGIAVGEQFF. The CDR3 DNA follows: TGTGCCAGCAGTGAAGCGGGAATAGCCGTCGGAGAGCAGTTCTTC.

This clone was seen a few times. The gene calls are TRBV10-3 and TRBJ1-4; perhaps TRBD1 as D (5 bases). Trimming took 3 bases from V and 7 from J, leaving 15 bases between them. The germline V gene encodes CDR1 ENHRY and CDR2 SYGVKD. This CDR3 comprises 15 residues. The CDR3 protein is CAISDGTAGGEKLFF. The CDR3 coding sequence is TGTGCCATCAGTGACGGGACTGCGGGGGGTGAAAAACTGTTTTTT.

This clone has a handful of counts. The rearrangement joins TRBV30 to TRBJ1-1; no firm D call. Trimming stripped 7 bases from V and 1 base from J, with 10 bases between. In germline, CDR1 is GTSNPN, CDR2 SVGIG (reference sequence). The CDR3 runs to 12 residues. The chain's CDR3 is CASSGENTEAFF. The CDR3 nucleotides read TGTGCCTCCTCCGGGGAGAACACTGAAGCTTTCTTT.

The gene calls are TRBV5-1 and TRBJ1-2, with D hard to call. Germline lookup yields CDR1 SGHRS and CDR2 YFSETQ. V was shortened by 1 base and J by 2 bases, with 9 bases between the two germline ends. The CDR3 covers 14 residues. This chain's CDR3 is CASSLTGSNYGYTF. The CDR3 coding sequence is TGCGCCAGCAGCTTGACCGGGTCCAACTATGGCTACACCTTC. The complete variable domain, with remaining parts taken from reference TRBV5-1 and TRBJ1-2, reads KAGVTQTPRYLIKTRGQQVTLSCSPISGHRSVSWYQQTPGQGLQFLFEYFSETQRNKGNFPGRFSGRQFSNSRSEMNVSTLELGDSALYLCASSLTGSNYGYTFGSGTRLTVV.

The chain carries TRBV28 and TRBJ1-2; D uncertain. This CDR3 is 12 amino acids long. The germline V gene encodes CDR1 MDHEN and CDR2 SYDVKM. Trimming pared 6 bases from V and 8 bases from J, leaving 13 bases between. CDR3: CASRSDTSGYTF. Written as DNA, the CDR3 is TGTGCCAGCAGATCTGATACATCCGGCTACACCTTC.

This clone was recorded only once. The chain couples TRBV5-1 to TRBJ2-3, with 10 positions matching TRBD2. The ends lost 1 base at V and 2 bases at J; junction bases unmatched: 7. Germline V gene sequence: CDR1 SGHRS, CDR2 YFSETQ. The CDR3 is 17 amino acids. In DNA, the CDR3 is TGCGCCAGCAGCTTGTGGGGGACTAGCGCTTTCACAGATACGCAGTATTTT. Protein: CASSLWGTSAFTDTQYF.

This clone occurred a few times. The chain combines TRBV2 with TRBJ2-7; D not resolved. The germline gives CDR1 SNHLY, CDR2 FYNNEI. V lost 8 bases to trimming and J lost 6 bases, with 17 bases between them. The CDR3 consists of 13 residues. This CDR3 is CASRTRPNVEQYF. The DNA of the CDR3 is TGTGCCAGCCGAACAAGGCCAAACGTCGAGCAGTACTTC.

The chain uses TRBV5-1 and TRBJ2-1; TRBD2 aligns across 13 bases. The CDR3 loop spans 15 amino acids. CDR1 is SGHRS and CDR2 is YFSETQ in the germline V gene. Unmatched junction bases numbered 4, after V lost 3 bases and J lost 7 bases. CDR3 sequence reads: CASSSGTSGVNEQFF. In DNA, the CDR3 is TGCGCCAGCAGCTCCGGGACTAGCGGGGTAAATGAGCAGTTCTTC.

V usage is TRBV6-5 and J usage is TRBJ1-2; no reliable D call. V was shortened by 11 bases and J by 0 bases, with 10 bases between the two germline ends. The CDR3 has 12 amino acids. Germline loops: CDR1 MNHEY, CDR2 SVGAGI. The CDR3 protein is CAAKTPNYGYTF. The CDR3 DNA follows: TGTGCCGCAAAGACACCTAACTATGGCTACACCTTC.

The CDR3 is CASSDPRLAPRDTGELFF. CDR3 DNA sequence: TGTGCCAGCAGCGATCCACGGCTGGCTCCCCGCGACACCGGGGAGCTGTTTTTT. The chain couples TRBV7-2 to TRBJ2-2, with D uncertain. The V and J ends lost 5 bases and 3 bases respectively, with 22 bases between them. This CDR3 is built from 18 residues. Germline CDR1 reads SGHTA; CDR2 reads FQGNSA.

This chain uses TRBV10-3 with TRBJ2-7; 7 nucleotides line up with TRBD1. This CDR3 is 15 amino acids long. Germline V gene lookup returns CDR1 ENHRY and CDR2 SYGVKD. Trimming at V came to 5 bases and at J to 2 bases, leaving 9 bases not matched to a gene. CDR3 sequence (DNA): TGTGCCATCAGTCTTTCCGGGACAGAGACCTACGAGCAGTACTTC. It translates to CAISLSGTETYEQYF.

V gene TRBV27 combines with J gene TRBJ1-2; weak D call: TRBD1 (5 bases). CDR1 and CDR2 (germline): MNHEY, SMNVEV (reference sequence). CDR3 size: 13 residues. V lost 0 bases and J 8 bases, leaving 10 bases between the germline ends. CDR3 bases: TGTGCCAGCAGTTTATCGTGGACATCCGGCTACACCTTC. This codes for CASSLSWTSGYTF.

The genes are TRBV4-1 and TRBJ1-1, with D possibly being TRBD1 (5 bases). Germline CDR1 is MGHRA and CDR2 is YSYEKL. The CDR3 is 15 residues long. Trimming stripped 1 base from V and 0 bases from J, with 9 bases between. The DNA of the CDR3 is TGCGCCAGCAGCCAAGGTAGACAGATGAACACTGAAGCTTTCTTT. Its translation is CASSQGRQMNTEAFF.

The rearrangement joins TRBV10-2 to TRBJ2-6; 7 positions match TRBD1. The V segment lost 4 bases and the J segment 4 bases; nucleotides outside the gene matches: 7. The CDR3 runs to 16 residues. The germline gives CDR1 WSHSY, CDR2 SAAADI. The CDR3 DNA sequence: TGCGCCAGCAGTGTGACAGGGAGTATCGGGGCCAACGTCCTGACTTTC. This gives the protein CASSVTGSIGANVLTF.

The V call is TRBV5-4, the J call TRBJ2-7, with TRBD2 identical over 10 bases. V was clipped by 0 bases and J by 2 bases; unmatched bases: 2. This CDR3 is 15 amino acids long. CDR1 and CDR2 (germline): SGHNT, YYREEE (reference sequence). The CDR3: CASSLGSGGPYEQYF. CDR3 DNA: TGTGCCAGCAGCTTGGGTAGCGGGGGGCCCTACGAGCAGTACTTC.

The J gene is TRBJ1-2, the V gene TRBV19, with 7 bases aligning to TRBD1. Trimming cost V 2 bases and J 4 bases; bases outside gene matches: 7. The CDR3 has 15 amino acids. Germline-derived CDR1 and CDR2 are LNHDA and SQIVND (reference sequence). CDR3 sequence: CASSISSGGPYGYTF. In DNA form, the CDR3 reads TGTGCCAGTAGTATATCGTCAGGGGGGCCCTATGGCTACACCTTC.

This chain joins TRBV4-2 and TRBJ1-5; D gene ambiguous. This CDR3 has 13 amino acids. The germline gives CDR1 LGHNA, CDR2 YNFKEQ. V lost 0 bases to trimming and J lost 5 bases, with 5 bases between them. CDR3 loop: CASSQDLDQPQHF. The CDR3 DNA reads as TGTGCCAGCAGCCAAGATTTGGATCAGCCCCAGCATTTT.

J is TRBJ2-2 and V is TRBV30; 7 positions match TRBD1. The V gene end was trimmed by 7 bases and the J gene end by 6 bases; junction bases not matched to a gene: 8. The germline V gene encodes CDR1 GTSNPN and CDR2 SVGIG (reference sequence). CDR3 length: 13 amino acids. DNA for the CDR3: TGTGCCTACAGACCGGGGACAGCCGGGGAGCTGTTTTTT. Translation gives CAYRPGTAGELFF. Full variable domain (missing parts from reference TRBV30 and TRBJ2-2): SQTIHQWPATLVQPVGSPLSLECTVEGTSNPNLYWYRQAAGRGLQLLFYSVGIGQISSEVPQNLSASRPQDRQFILSSKKLLLSDSGFYLCAYRPGTAGELFFGEGSRLTVL.

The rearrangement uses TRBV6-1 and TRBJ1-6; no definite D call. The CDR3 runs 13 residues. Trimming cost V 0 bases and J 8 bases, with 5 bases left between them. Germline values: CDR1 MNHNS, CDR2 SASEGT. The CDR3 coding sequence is TGTGCCAGCAGTGAAGCCGGTGATTCACCCCTCCACTTT. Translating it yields CASSEAGDSPLHF.

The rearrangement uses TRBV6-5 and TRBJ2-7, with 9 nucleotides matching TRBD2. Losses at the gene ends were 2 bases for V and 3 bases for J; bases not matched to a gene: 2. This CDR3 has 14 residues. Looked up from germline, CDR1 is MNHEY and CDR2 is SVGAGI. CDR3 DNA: TGTGCCAGCAGTTACACAGCGGGGGGCTACGAGCAGTACTTC. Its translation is CASSYTAGGYEQYF.

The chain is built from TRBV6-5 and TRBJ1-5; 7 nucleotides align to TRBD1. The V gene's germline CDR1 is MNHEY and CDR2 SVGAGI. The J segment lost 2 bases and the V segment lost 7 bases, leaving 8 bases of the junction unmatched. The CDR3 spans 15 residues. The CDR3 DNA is TGTGCCAGCACCAAGGACAGGAGAGGCAATCAGCCCCAGCATTTT. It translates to CASTKDRRGNQPQHF.

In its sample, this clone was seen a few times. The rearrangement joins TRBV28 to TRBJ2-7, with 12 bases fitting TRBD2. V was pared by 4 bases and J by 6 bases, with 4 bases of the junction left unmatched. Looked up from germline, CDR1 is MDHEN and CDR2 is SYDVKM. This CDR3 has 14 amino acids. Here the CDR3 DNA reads TGTGCCAGCAGTTCTAGCGGGGGGGCTTTCGAGCAGTACTTC. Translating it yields CASSSSGGAFEQYF.

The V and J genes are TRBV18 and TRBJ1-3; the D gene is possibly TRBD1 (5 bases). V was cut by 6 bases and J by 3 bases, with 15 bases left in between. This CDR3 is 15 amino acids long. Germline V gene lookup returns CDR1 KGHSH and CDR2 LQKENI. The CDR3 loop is CASSSYGTNGNTIYF. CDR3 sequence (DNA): TGTGCCAGCTCTTCGTACGGGACTAATGGAAACACCATATATTTT.

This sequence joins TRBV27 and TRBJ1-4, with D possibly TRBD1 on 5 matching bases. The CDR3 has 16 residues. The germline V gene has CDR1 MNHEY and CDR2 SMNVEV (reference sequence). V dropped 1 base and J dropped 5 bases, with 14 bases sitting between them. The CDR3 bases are TGTGCCAGCAGTTTATGGGCGACAGCTCCCAATGAAAAACTGTTTTTT. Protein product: CASSLWATAPNEKLFF.

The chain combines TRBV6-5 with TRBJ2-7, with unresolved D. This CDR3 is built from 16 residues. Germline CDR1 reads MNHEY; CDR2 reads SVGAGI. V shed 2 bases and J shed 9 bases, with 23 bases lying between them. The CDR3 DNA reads TGTGCCAGCAGTTACCTGGACGGCGTTCCTTTATGGGGGCAGTACTTC. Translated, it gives CASSYLDGVPLWGQYF.

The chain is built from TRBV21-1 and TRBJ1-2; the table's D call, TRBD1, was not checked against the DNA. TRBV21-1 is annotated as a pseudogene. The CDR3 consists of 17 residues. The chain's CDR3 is CASSQYNVRGRSYGYTF. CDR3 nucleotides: TGTGCCAGCAGCCAATACAACGTCAGGGGGCGAAGCTATGGCTACACCTTC.